This T cell receptor beta chain was observed in a study of cytomegalovirus exposure and HLA in healthy donors. V trimming: 5 bases; J trimming: 4 bases; junction bases outside the gene matches: 8. Germline V lookup: CDR1 MGHDK, CDR2 SYGVNS. The CDR3 runs to 15 residues. PCR amplification relied on 60 Vbeta primers (plus 13 Jbeta primers). Here immunoSEQ multiplex PCR was the method, and the copy in TCRdb shows in-frame clones only, minus some. The data contain 200,000 or so clones, around four fifths of them seen just once; the ten biggest clones take up under 0.85%. The source material was PBMCs. This clonotype was obtained from a boy aged 2 to 10 in good health and CMV-seronegative. J is TRBJ1-1 and V is TRBV25-1; 9 positions match TRBD1. CDR3 DNA sequence: TGTGCCAGCAGTCAGACAGGGGGTACTGGCACTGAAGCTTTCTTT. This gives the protein CASSQTGGTGTEAFF.